This T cell receptor (beta chain) was observed in a study of shared clonotypes between healthy human individuals. Deletions cut 4 bases from V and 4 bases from J, with 11 bases between. Germline loops: CDR1 SNHLY, CDR2 FYNNEI. The CDR3 has 14 residues. Caucasian adults residing in Nashville, Tennessee made up all the donors. In the source study's methods: Owing to the provision of junction-only sequences devoid of quality scores by immunoSEQ, filtering differed. The repertoire was sequenced with immunoSEQ multiplex PCR; TCRdb's copy has only in-frame clones and lacks some. V and J calls and clone size are as listed in that table; D and trimming were resolved from the DNA. The sample carries some 1.5 million clones, around 97% recorded once.

This receptor was identified in a young man in good health. The chain is built from TRBV2 and TRBJ2-1; a weak D match, TRBD2 (5 bases). Sequenced: naive CD4+ T cells sorted from blood. Subset denoted: CD45RA+ positively selected. CDR3 coding DNA: TGTGCCAGCAGTGCTTCCGTAGCGTACAATGAGCAGTTCTTC. Translation gives CASSASVAYNEQFF.